The sequence of this T cell receptor beta chain was determined in a study of cytomegalovirus exposure and HLA in healthy donors (dated by TCRdb to between 2016 and 2019). Notes on the research overall: In an earlier analysis of several hundred of the donors, 276 Gb of sequence data and 90 million to 120 million unique TCR beta sequences from 150 million to 200 million T cells were reported. Besides the first cohort of around 670 subjects, a separate validation cohort made up of roughly 120 different subjects was used. On average, 235,054 unique TCR beta nucleotide sequences were sequenced per donor among some 420 genotyped donors of the cohort, with 15% to 20% of those sequences being non-productive. Of the roughly 390 genotyped donors, 75% to 85% were placed in the genetic ancestry cluster associated with self-reported Caucasian donors. Every discovery cohort repertoire had been produced on one sequencing platform. To study patterns of TCR occurrence, a later analysis re-analyzed previously published TCR beta repertoires from around 670 donors and added high-resolution HLA genotyping. To decide whether each TCR beta V gene segment behaved as functional or pseudogenic, an earlier analysis of some 600 of the donors relied on high-throughput TCR beta sequencing. To predict cytomegalovirus infection status, the study brought together high-throughput TCR immunosequencing, statistical association of individual TCRs with disease status, and machine learning. Donor age, sex, ethnicity and CMV serostatus were collected together with the repertoire data. Typing coverage varied by locus: 629-630 donors for A, B, C, DRB1 and DQB1; approximately 560 for DQA1; nearly 610 for DPA1; around 450 for DPB1. In a later genetic analysis, genome-wide SNP genotypes for about 60% of the 666 donors were used, and that subset was treated as a discovery cohort. Approximately 300 gigabases of sequencing data and approximately 85 million unique TCR sequences were included in an early release covering 550 to 800 HLA-typed donors. The study profiled the T cell repertoires of 550 to 700 subjects by immunosequencing and related them to cytomegalovirus serostatus. Both class I and class II loci were covered by HLA typing, at four-digit resolution. Rather than drawing on any new phenotypic data, the later analysis identified candidate immune exposures from TCR beta sequences and the way those sequences occurred across donors. The study was designed to test whether signatures of past pathogen exposure could be identified by cataloging public T cell receptors. Roughly 5 DR-DQ haplotypes were handled as single units for association and clustering, since linkage in the cohort was strong. The research as a whole found: V-gene and J-gene trimming of TCR beta chains was associated with a missense DCLRE1C variant in a later genetic analysis, and the association was replicated in an independent cohort. Compared with the roughly 670-donor mean, donors in an Asian-associated ancestry cluster had fewer N-insertions in productive TCRs, according to a later genetic analysis. Linkage disequilibrium might explain the correlated functional status among segregating V segments, but an unknown experimental factor could not be excluded. In a later analysis, several top co-occurrence clusters were reported to appear linked to parvovirus B19, influenza, CMV and Epstein-Barr virus. Only TCR beta chains were sequenced in this cohort, and the absence of alpha or paired-chain data limited detectable features. A group of highly shared sequence variants was considered likely to be a technical artifact of the sequencing pipeline. Immune exposure information for the cohort was limited to CMV serostatus. HLA typing was unavailable for some donors at each locus, so association tests used only the typed subset. It was suggested by the authors that the approach could potentially be generalized to other disease states and immunological phenotypes. Presence/absence analyses assumed roughly uniform sequencing depth across donors, an assumption that may not hold. In a later analysis, most CMV-associated TCR beta chains were found to appear HLA-restricted, with HLA associations seemingly driven largely by CMV exposure. In vitro tests confirmed that a few of the cytomegalovirus-associated TCR beta chains recognize cytomegalovirus antigens. Most TCR sequences were seen in very few donors, while some public TCRs were found in many individuals. The earlier analysis of 587 of the donors excluded over 15 rarely observed V segments, including chromosome 9 orphons, because counts were too low. In a later analysis, HLA-associated TCR beta chains showed more clonal expansion and lower generation probabilities than non-associated chains that were equally common. In both the original and validation cohorts, the classifier was reported to diagnose cytomegalovirus status with high specificity and sensitivity. A further reported finding was that TCR beta sequences accurately predicted the HLA-A and HLA-B alleles for most subjects in the first cohort. Broadly in line with IMGT annotations, most TCR beta V segments showed up in productive rearrangements about 87% or about 30% of the time in an earlier analysis of around 550 of the donors. According to a later analysis, TCR association rates differed among HLA loci, with DRB1 alleles showing the most associated TCRs and HLA-C alleles showing the fewest. Strong co-occurrence of HLA alleles, especially DR and DQ, made assigning TCR associations to individual alleles difficult. In a later analysis, around 17,000 TCR beta sequences were associated with specific HLA alleles at a false discovery rate of 0.05. Because the 87-base-pair reads could not distinguish some IMGT-functional V segments, including TRBV6-2 and TRBV6-3, those segments were excluded. The study listed 164 TCR beta chains as associated with cytomegalovirus.

In regard to this clone: Its specific antigen is unknown. Base-call qualities are not available, and no considerably larger clone is one nucleotide away.

The library was produced with the immunoSEQ multiplex PCR assay. For the multiplex PCR, a mixture combining 60 forward primers for TCR Vbeta segments and 13 reverse primers for TCR Jbeta segments was used. The CDR3 region of rearranged TCR beta genes was amplified from genomic DNA by a multiplex PCR assay. The amplified TCR beta libraries were sequenced on the Illumina HiSeq System as 87-base-pair reads. Concerning the study's data processing: In a later analysis, roughly 80 million unique TCR beta chains were counted across the roughly 670 repertoires, and around 11 million of these chains were shared by at least two donors. A nearest-neighbor algorithm error-corrected the raw reads and collapsed the reads into unique sequences, merging closely related sequences to remove PCR and sequencing errors. V, D and J gene segments were assigned by aligning CDR3 sequences to IMGT reference sequences. For a sequence to be retained, at least a six-nucleotide match to both a V gene segment and a J gene segment was required. A rearrangement was called productive if the CDR3 had no stop codons and remained in frame with V and J, and every other rearrangement was called non-productive. CDR3 was defined according to IMGT convention as the region running from the second conserved V-encoded cysteine to the conserved J-encoded phenylalanine. The earlier analysis of 500 to 750 of the donors excluded any sequence lacking an unambiguous match to a single V gene segment. In an earlier analysis of 500 to 750 of the donors, V segments were called functional above 56.7% productive rearrangements and were called segregating when the between-donor standard deviation exceeded 5%. A statistical classification framework was built to diagnose cytomegalovirus status from the catalog of TCR beta chain sequences. A later analysis assigned V and J genes by comparing TCR nucleotide sequences with IMGT/GENE-DB human TR gene sequences. The TCRdist pipeline was used in a later analysis to assign CDR3 sequences and most-parsimonious VDJ recombination scenarios. In a later analysis, every TCR beta chain was defined by the combination of its CDR3 amino acid sequence and its V-gene family, and reads without a unique V-gene family were dropped. A later analysis removed over 500 highly shared, low-generation-probability nucleotide sequences to deal with suspected cross-contamination and a sequencing artifact. For each public chain, a later analysis derived a clonal expansion index from normalized ranks of inferred template counts within each repertoire. Generation probabilities in a later analysis came from a VDJ recombination model fitted to out-of-frame rearrangements, and those results were checked against IGoR. In a later analysis, TCR-TCR, TCR-HLA and TCR-CMV co-occurrence was scored with hypergeometric tests, and a repertoire-size bias correction was applied to TCR pairs. A later analysis estimated false discovery rates by permuting HLA or CMV assignments 20 times. In a later analysis, co-occurring TCRs were grouped using DBSCAN, and TCRdist sequence similarity was added for clustering within HLA-allele-positive subsets. Repertoires with fewer than 30,000 or more than 120,000 public chains, plus five repertoires with anomalous nucleotide sharing, were excluded from co-occurrence clustering. The table comes from immuneACCESS by way of TCRdb, which keeps in-frame sequences with V and J called. Part of the clones is missing from these tables; in studies checked, under half for an unresolved V gene and the rest for unknown reasons. Clone size and V and J calls were adopted from that table, with D and trimming inferred from the DNA. Recorded for this sample are roughly 36,000 clones; roughly 81% of them occurred a single time. Over 5.5% of the sample lies in the top ten.

From the germline V gene, CDR1 is MDHEN and CDR2 is SYDVKM. Trimming costs V 5 bases and J 9 bases, and their ends lie 13 bases apart. The CDR3 goes from the cysteine to the phenylalanine over 12 residues. Only the CDR3 DNA is retained, 36 bases long and in frame from the first base. In total, about 650 healthy bone marrow donors made up the cohort. At the time of sampling, all cohort members were nominally healthy, though unrecorded immune exposures were likely present. The donor tested CMV seronegative, placing the donor among the 352 seronegative members of the cohort. Every donor gave a peripheral blood sample, and the peripheral blood mononuclear cells from that sample were used for TCR beta sequencing. Genomic DNA was extracted from the blood cell samples with the Qiagen DNeasy Blood Extraction Kit.

Material for sequencing was PBMCs. The sequence is built from TRBV28 and TRBJ1-1; a tentative D call is TRBD1 (6 bases match). The clonotype was recovered from a young man in good health and CMV-seronegative. This receptor has the CDR3 CASSPGVLQAFF. The DNA sequence is TGTGCCAGCAGTCCAGGGGTCCTACAAGCTTTCTTT.